These T cell receptor beta chains were read from a single sample in a study. One entry per CDR3 protein, called by TCRdb with MiXCR from the 5' RACE reads. The sample has roughly 40,000 distinct CDR3 sequences; just under 30% are singletons. Sequenced sample: memory CD4+ T cells sorted from a lymph node. These receptors all stem from a female donor with breast cancer. Each CDR3 is given with its conserved first and last residue. A D gene is named only where the DNA matches it firmly. Clone sizes are given selectively: once, few, many, or a class where the clone is expanded.

j_call | clone_size | v_call | d_call | cdr3_nt | cdr3_aa
TRBJ2-7 | few | TRBV20-1 | . | TGCAGTGCTAGAGATGGTTACGAGCAGTACTTC | CSARDGYEQYF
TRBJ2-2 | . | TRBV7-3 | . | TGTGCCAGCAGCCCCATTGGGACCGGGGAGCTGTTTTTT | CASSPIGTGELFF
TRBJ2-3 | . | TRBV20-1 | . | TGCAGTGCCCCGAGGCCGGCCGGGAGCACAGATACGCAGTATTTT | CSAPRPAGSTDTQYF
TRBJ2-7 | medium-sized | TRBV10-3 | TRBD2 | TGTGCCATCAGTCGGACTAGCGCCGAGCAGTACTTC | CAISRTSAEQYF
TRBJ1-2 | . | TRBV5-5 | . | TGTGCCAGCAGCTTGGGGGGCTATGGCTACACCTTC | CASSLGGYGYTF
TRBJ2-1 | few | TRBV6-5 | . | TGTGCCAGCAGTTACGGGGGGATAGACAATGAGCAGTTCTTC | CASSYGGIDNEQFF
TRBJ2-3 | . | TRBV7-3 | . | TGTGCCAGCAGCTCCGGAGGTGCGGTAGCGGATACGCAGTATTTT | CASSSGGAVADTQYF
TRBJ2-7 | . | TRBV9 | . | TGTGCCAGCAGCGTAGCCGAGGGAAGGGGGTTCGACGAGCAGTACTTC | CASSVAEGRGFDEQYF
TRBJ1-1 | few | TRBV5-1 | TRBD1 | TGTGCCAGCAGCCAAGCCGGCCGGACAGGCCATGAAGCTTTCTTT | CASSQAGRTGHEAFF
TRBJ2-3 | few | TRBV6-4 | TRBD2 | TGTGCCAGCAGTGAAACACTAGCGGGAGGCACAGATACGCAGTATTTT | CASSETLAGGTDTQYF
TRBJ2-3 | few | TRBV4-1 | . | TGCGCCAGCAGCCAAGGTGGGAGACTACCTAGTAGCACAGATACGCAGTATTTT | CASSQGGRLPSSTDTQYF
TRBJ2-1 | few | TRBV20-1 | . | TGCAGTGTTCAGGAGTACAATGAGCAGTTCTTC | CSVQEYNEQFF
TRBJ1-6 | . | TRBV5-1 | TRBD1 | TGCGCCAACAGCCCCCGGACAGGTATCACACCCCTCCACTTT | CANSPRTGITPLHF
TRBJ2-3 | . | TRBV5-1 | . | TGCGCCAGCAGCCACTCGGACACCACAGATACGCAGTATTTT | CASSHSDTTDTQYF
TRBJ1-3 | . | TRBV7-9 | . | TGTGCCAGCAGAGCTATCTCAAGAATCTCTGGAAACACCATATATTTT | CASRAISRISGNTIYF
TRBJ2-2 | . | TRBV12-3/TRBV12-4 | . | TGTGCCAGCAAACCTTTAGGCAGGCACACCGGGGAGCTGTTTTTT | CASKPLGRHTGELFF
TRBJ2-1 | . | TRBV7-9 | . | TGTGCCAGCAGCTTAGTCCCGGGGGCCTACAATGAGCAGTTCTTC | CASSLVPGAYNEQFF
TRBJ2-2 | . | TRBV12-3/TRBV12-4 | . | TGTGCCAGCAGTTTTTCCGGGACTTCCGGGGAGCTGTTTTTT | CASSFSGTSGELFF
TRBJ2-1 | . | TRBV4-2 | TRBD2 | TGTGCCAGCAGCCAAGGTCGCGGTAGCGGGAGGAGTGGGGAGCAGTTCTTC | CASSQGRGSGRSGEQFF
TRBJ2-5 | few | TRBV5-1 | TRBD2 | TGCGCCAGCAGAGGACTAGACGTGGAGACCCAGTACTTC | CASRGLDVETQYF
TRBJ1-1 | . | TRBV27 | . | TGTGCCAGCAGTTCCTCCCGGGACGCATTCACTGAAGCTTTCTTT | CASSSSRDAFTEAFF
TRBJ2-3 | once | TRBV28 | TRBD1 | TGTGCCAGTACAGGGGCCTCCCCTAGCACAGATACGCAGTATTTT | CASTGASPSTDTQYF
TRBJ2-1 | many | TRBV4-3 | TRBD2 | TGCGCCAGCAGCCAAGATCGTTCGGCGGGAGCCTACAATGAGCAGTTCTTC | CASSQDRSAGAYNEQFF
TRBJ2-5 | . | TRBV5-1 | TRBD1 | TGCGCCAGCAGCTTGGGACAGGGGATTTCGGAGACCCAGTACTTC | CASSLGQGISETQYF
TRBJ2-7 | few | TRBV11-3 | . | TGTGCCAGCAGCCCCACCCACAGCTACGAGCAGTACTTC | CASSPTHSYEQYF
TRBJ2-7 | few | TRBV12-3/TRBV12-4 | TRBD2 | TGTGCCAGCTGTAGCGGGAGGGAAACCGACGAGCAGTACTTC | CASCSGRETDEQYF
TRBJ1-5 | . | TRBV9 | . | TGTGCCAGCAGCGTAGGGGGAGGGAGCCAGCCCCAGCATTTT | CASSVGGGSQPQHF
TRBJ2-7 | few | TRBV6-5 | . | TGTGCCAGCACCCCCTTCGGGACCTACGAGCAGTACTTC | CASTPFGTYEQYF
TRBJ1-2 | . | TRBV4-2 | . | TGTGCCAGCAGCCAAGATCCTGGGCGAGGGACAATGGATGGCTACACCTTC | CASSQDPGRGTMDGYTF
TRBJ2-3 | . | TRBV12-3/TRBV12-4 | TRBD2 | TGTGCCAGCAGTCTCTCGCGGGAGACAGATACGCAGTATTTT | CASSLSRETDTQYF
TRBJ2-1 | . | TRBV11-2 | . | TGTGCCAGCAGCTTAGTTGGAGCGATAAGCCGTTTTTCCGATGAGCAGTTCTTC | CASSLVGAISRFSDEQFF
TRBJ2-1 | . | TRBV7-3 | TRBD2 | TGTGCCAGCAGCTTAAACCGCGGGAGTGGTGAGCAGTTCTTC | CASSLNRGSGEQFF
TRBJ2-7 | few | TRBV9 | . | TGTGCCAGCAGCGTAGGAGCGGGTATCTCCTACGAGCAGTACTTC | CASSVGAGISYEQYF
TRBJ2-6 | . | TRBV27 | . | TGTGCCAGCAAAGCCAGGCAAGGGGGGGGGGCCAACGTCCTGACTTTC | CASKARQGGGANVLTF
TRBJ2-1 | few | TRBV9 | TRBD2 | TGTGCCAGCAGCCTGACCTGGGGGGGACACAATGAGCAGTTCTTC | CASSLTWGGHNEQFF
TRBJ2-7 | . | TRBV4-1 | . | TGCGCCAGCAGCCTTCCCGGGGGCGAGCAGTACTTC | CASSLPGGEQYF
TRBJ1-3 | few | TRBV4-1 | TRBD1 | TGCGCCAGCAGCCAACCCACAGGGGTTGAAAACACCATATATTTT | CASSQPTGVENTIYF
TRBJ2-1 | . | TRBV20-1 | TRBD1 | TGCAGCCAGGGGGCGATTTCTACTGAGCAGTTCTTC | CSQGAISTEQFF
TRBJ2-3 | many | TRBV28 | . | TGTGCCAGCAGCCCATCCAGCTGGGGCACAGATACGCAGTATTTT | CASSPSSWGTDTQYF
TRBJ1-1 | . | TRBV6-5 | . | TGTGCCAGCAGTTACTCTAGATTTGGGGGCCGTAACACTGAAGCTTTCTTT | CASSYSRFGGRNTEAFF
TRBJ2-1 | . | TRBV7-2 | . | TGTGCCAGCAGCTTAGTAGGGATCTACAATGAGCAGTTCTTC | CASSLVGIYNEQFF
TRBJ2-1 | . | TRBV6-2/TRBV6-3 | . | TGTGCCAGCAGTTACCGCCAAGACAATGAGCAGTTCTTC | CASSYRQDNEQFF
TRBJ2-2 | . | TRBV7-2 | TRBD2 | TGTGCCAGCAGCTTCGGACTAGCGGGCACCGGGGAGCTGTTTTTT | CASSFGLAGTGELFF
TRBJ2-7 | . | TRBV29-1 | . | TGCAGCGTTCGAGAGGGCAGCCGCTACGAGCAGTACTTC | CSVREGSRYEQYF
TRBJ2-2 | . | TRBV12-3/TRBV12-4 | TRBD1 | TGTGCCAGCCACAGGGGAGAGGGCGCCGGGGAGCTGTTTTTT | CASHRGEGAGELFF
TRBJ1-2 | few | TRBV12-3/TRBV12-4 | . | TGTGCCAGCAGTACCGTAATATCGGCTGGCTACACCTTC | CASSTVISAGYTF
TRBJ1-1 | . | TRBV5-1 | . | TGCGCCAGCAGCTTCGGGAAGGACACTGAAGCTTTCTTT | CASSFGKDTEAFF
TRBJ2-5 | . | TRBV20-1 | . | TGCAGTGCTAGCCCTACAGGCTACCAAGAGACCCAGTACTTC | CSASPTGYQETQYF